The clone carrying this TCR beta chain was recorded many times. Its antigen is unknown. The data were taken from a study of cytomegalovirus exposure and HLA in healthy donors. Study results and caveats: Sequencing likely caused a cluster of highly shared sequence variants. Of the V segments, some could not be distinguished, including TRBV6-2 and TRBV6-3, and were excluded.

Germline V lookup: CDR1 SGHRS, CDR2 YFSETQ. This CDR3 is built from 14 residues. Trimming took off 1 base at V and 4 bases at J, with 11 bases between the two ends. The PCR employed 60 Vbeta primers together with 13 Jbeta primers. Method: immunoSEQ multiplex PCR; TCRdb's copy keeps in-frame clones and lacks some. The profile shows around 88,000 clones, about 78% of them singletons. This chain uses TRBV5-1 with TRBJ1-1, with a possible D match to TRBD1 (5 bases). The sequenced sample consisted of PBMCs. This receptor was obtained from a woman between 35 and 50 years old in good health and CMV-seropositive. CDR3 loop: CASSLSGGGTEAFF. The CDR3, as DNA: TGCGCCAGCAGCTTGAGTGGCGGGGGCACTGAAGCTTTCTTT.